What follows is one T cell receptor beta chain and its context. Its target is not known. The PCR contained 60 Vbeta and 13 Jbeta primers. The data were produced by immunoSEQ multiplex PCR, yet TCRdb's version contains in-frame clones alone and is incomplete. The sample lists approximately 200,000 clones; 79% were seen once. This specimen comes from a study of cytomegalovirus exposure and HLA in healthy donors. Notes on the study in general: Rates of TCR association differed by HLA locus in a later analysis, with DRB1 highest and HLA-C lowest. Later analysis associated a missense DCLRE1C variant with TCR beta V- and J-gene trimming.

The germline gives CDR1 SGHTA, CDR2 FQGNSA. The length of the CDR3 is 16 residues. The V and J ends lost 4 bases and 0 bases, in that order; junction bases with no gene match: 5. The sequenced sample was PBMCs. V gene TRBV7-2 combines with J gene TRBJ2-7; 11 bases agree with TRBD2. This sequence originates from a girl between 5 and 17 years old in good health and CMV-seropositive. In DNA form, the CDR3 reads TGTGCCAGCAGCTCCCTCGGGACTAGCGGCTCCTACGAGCAGTACTTC. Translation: CASSSLGTSGSYEQYF.